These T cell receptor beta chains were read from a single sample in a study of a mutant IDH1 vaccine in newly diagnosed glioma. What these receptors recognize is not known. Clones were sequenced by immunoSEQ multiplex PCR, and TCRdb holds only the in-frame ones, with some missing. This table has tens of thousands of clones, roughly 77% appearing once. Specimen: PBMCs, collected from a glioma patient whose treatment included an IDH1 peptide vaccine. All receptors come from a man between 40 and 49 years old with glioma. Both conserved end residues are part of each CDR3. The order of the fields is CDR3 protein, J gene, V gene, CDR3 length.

cdr3_aa: CASSPRGTSEEQYF; j_call: TRBJ2-7; v_call: TRBV18; cdr3_length: 14
cdr3_aa: CASSDYPNRGSYEQYF; j_call: TRBJ2-7; v_call: TRBV2; cdr3_length: 16
cdr3_aa: CASSQDPHARSSLHF; j_call: TRBJ1-6; v_call: TRBV14; cdr3_length: 15
cdr3_aa: CASSPLGTGWGGTEAFF; j_call: TRBJ1-1; v_call: TRBV18; cdr3_length: 17
cdr3_aa: CASSLGTGTSYEQYF; j_call: TRBJ2-7; v_call: TRBV7-7; cdr3_length: 15
cdr3_aa: CASSLTRRYEQYF; j_call: TRBJ2-7; v_call: TRBV11-1; cdr3_length: 13
cdr3_aa: CASSETWQGETQYF; j_call: TRBJ2-5; v_call: TRBV2; cdr3_length: 14
cdr3_aa: CASSLAGTGYGYTF; j_call: TRBJ1-2; v_call: TRBV7-2; cdr3_length: 14
cdr3_aa: CASSEAPDLPQYF; j_call: TRBJ2-3; v_call: TRBV2; cdr3_length: 13
cdr3_aa: CASSTPGQSSPLHF; j_call: TRBJ1-6; v_call: TRBV7-2; cdr3_length: 14
cdr3_aa: CASSSSGRGPPLHF; j_call: TRBJ1-6; v_call: TRBV7-9; cdr3_length: 14
cdr3_aa: CASRFRTGAYEQYF; j_call: TRBJ2-7; v_call: TRBV11-2; cdr3_length: 14
cdr3_aa: CASSQDTGGNQPQHF; j_call: TRBJ1-5; v_call: TRBV4-3; cdr3_length: 15
cdr3_aa: CASSPGGRSTGSGEKLFF; j_call: TRBJ1-4; v_call: TRBV18; cdr3_length: 18
cdr3_aa: CASSMGLKWETQYF; j_call: TRBJ2-5; v_call: TRBV19; cdr3_length: 14
cdr3_aa: CASSPGGVGQETQYF; j_call: TRBJ2-5; v_call: TRBV28; cdr3_length: 15
cdr3_aa: CASSLQGSYEQYF; j_call: TRBJ2-7; v_call: TRBV5-1; cdr3_length: 13
cdr3_aa: CASSTGTGPNYEQYF; j_call: TRBJ2-7; v_call: TRBV9; cdr3_length: 15
cdr3_aa: CANPGLGPLETQYF; j_call: TRBJ2-5; v_call: TRBV5-4; cdr3_length: 14
cdr3_aa: CAISESTGGDTQYF; j_call: TRBJ2-3; v_call: TRBV10-3; cdr3_length: 14
cdr3_aa: CASSQKQGARAYEQYF; j_call: TRBJ2-7; v_call: TRBV4-1; cdr3_length: 16
cdr3_aa: CASSYKWGNNQPQHF; j_call: TRBJ1-5; v_call: TRBV6-5; cdr3_length: 15
cdr3_aa: CATSRTSGGAFYEQFF; j_call: TRBJ2-1; v_call: TRBV15; cdr3_length: 16
cdr3_aa: CSVEAGTSGGQAYNEQFF; j_call: TRBJ2-1; v_call: TRBV29-1; cdr3_length: 18
cdr3_aa: CASRPGTANTEAFF; j_call: TRBJ1-1; v_call: TRBV5-1; cdr3_length: 14